This TCR beta chain was obtained from a study of cytomegalovirus exposure and HLA in healthy donors. Study-level results: Presence/absence comparisons presumed near-even sequencing depth among donors.

Of note for this clone: No antigen is known for it.

This PCR relied on a set of 60 Vbeta primers and 13 Jbeta primers. The repertoire was sequenced with immunoSEQ multiplex PCR; TCRdb's copy has only in-frame clones and lacks some. Of 80,000 to 100,000 clones detected, 79% appear once; the ten largest clones hold approximately 3.4%. Trimming took 2 bases from V and 4 from J; bases not matched to a gene: 7. CDR3 length: 15 residues. Germline loops: CDR1 SGHRS, CDR2 YFSETQ. The sample taken for sequencing was PBMCs. The receptor's source is a male donor in good health and CMV-seropositive. V is TRBV5-1 and J is TRBJ2-5, with 8 bases aligning to TRBD1. CDR3 amino acids: CASSLQGQGAETQYF. For the CDR3, the DNA is TGCGCCAGCAGCTTACAAGGACAGGGCGCAGAGACCCAGTACTTC.